This T cell receptor beta chain was sequenced for a study of CD8 T cells in Susac syndrome. Sequencing of TCR beta drew on CD8+ and CD4+ T cells from blood. Relapsing-remitting disease, either stable or active, was present in the treatment-naive patients who were the multiple sclerosis controls. RNA amounts of about 0.5 to 1 ug underwent reverse transcription with random hexamers. The method of amplification for TCR beta CDR3 was immunoSEQ multiplex PCR, covering 54 Vbeta and 13 Jbeta. TCRdb re-analysed the immunoSEQ multiplex PCR reads in MiXCR, keeping a single row per CDR3 protein. This sample has more than 90,000 distinct CDR3 sequences, with 85% to 95% found just once. Sequences were obtained from CD4+ T cells from PBMCs. This clonotype was obtained from a human donor with multiple sclerosis.

CDR3 nucleotides: TGTGCCAGCAGTTCCCTCTCTAGCGCGGAGACCCAGTACTTC. Amino acid sequence: CASSSLSSAETQYF. This chain joins TRBV28 and TRBJ2-5, with a tentative D call TRBD2 (6 bases). CDR1 is MDHEN, CDR2 SYDVKM, per germline. The length of the CDR3 is 14 residues. Trimming shortened V by 4 bases and J by 5 bases, and 14 bases separated the two germline ends.